This T cell receptor (beta chain) was obtained from a study of T-cell reconstitution after alpha-beta-depleted transplantation in children. Ten or more counts support this clonotype. The TCRbeta library incorporated unique molecular identifiers. Each CDR3 protein gets one entry after TCRdb re-called the PCR reads with MiXCR. The sample yields about 230,000 distinct CDR3 sequences, about 12% seen once. The input for sequencing was PBMCs from the stem cell graft donor, taken from the stem cell graft. The receptor's source is a human donor who donated a stem cell graft to a child with acute lymphoblastic leukemia.

The CDR3 coding sequence is TGCGCCAGCAGTGATCCGGGACAGGGAGCTAACGAGCAGTACTTC. It specifies CASSDPGQGANEQYF. The gene calls are TRBV10-1 and TRBJ2-7, with 9 bases aligning to TRBD1. This CDR3 comprises 15 residues. V shed 3 bases and J 5 bases; nucleotides not matched to a gene: 8. Per the germline V gene, CDR1 is WNHNN and CDR2 is SYGVQD (reference sequence).